Listed below are T cell receptor beta chains from one sample, sequenced in a study of naive and memory T cell subsets. A single record per CDR3 protein comes from TCRdb applying MiXCR to the UMI-ligation and nested PCR reads. The data contain under 100,000 distinct CDR3 sequences, roughly 7% of them seen just once; the ten biggest clones take up around 1.6%. The source material was central memory CD4+ T cells from blood. These receptors all stem from a human donor in good health. The CDR3 runs from the conserved cysteine through the conserved F or W. D genes are given only for firm matches. The size entry is marked missing in some rows and otherwise reads once, few, many or a size class.

>TRBD2|TRBJ2-5|TRBV4-2|few|18
CASSPRNSLAGGGETQYF
TGTGCCAGCAGCCCCCGGAATTCACTAGCGGGGGGTGGGGAGACCCAGTACTTC
>TRBD2|TRBJ2-1|TRBV20-1|many|15
CSASGLAGLNNEQFF
TGCAGTGCTTCGGGACTAGCGGGCCTTAACAATGAGCAGTTCTTC
>TRBD1|TRBJ2-1|TRBV18|many|14
CASSLGTGLLEQFF
TGTGCCAGCTCACTCGGGACAGGGTTGCTCGAGCAGTTCTTC
>TRBD1|TRBJ1-5|TRBV6-2/TRBV6-3|NA|18
CASSVPGQGGIKVGPQHF
TGTGCCAGCAGTGTTCCGGGACAGGGAGGCATAAAGGTAGGGCCCCAGCATTTT
>TRBD1|TRBJ1-2|TRBV20-1|many|12
CSTGETNYGYTF
TGCAGCACAGGGGAAACTAACTATGGCTACACCTTC
>TRBD1|TRBJ1-2|TRBV12-3/TRBV12-4|NA|13
CASSRRDRSGYTF
TGTGCCAGCAGCCGCCGGGACAGAAGTGGCTACACCTTC
>TRBD1|TRBJ1-3|TRBV19|NA|14
CASSAGQGGNTIYF
TGTGCCAGTAGTGCTGGACAGGGTGGAAACACCATATATTTT
>TRBD2|TRBJ2-2|TRBV27|NA|15
CASSRLAANTGELFF
TGTGCCAGCAGTAGGCTAGCGGCGAACACCGGGGAGCTGTTTTTT
>TRBD2|TRBJ2-1|TRBV18|few|16
CASSPPGTRNHNEQFF
TGTGCCAGCTCACCACCCGGGACTAGGAACCACAATGAGCAGTTCTTC
>NA|TRBJ1-2|TRBV20-1|NA|13
CSASLFGTHGYTF
TGCAGTGCTAGTTTGTTTGGGACTCATGGCTACACCTTC
>TRBD2|TRBJ2-1|TRBV12-3/TRBV12-4|few|17
CASSFTWVAGAHNEQFF
TGTGCCAGCAGTTTTACGTGGGTAGCGGGAGCCCACAATGAGCAGTTCTTC
>NA|TRBJ1-3|TRBV11-2|few|15
CASRHLRTGGNTIYF
TGTGCCAGCAGACACCTTAGAACAGGTGGAAACACCATATATTTT
>NA|TRBJ2-1|TRBV19|NA|13
CASNKQGYNEQFF
TGTGCCAGTAATAAGCAGGGATACAATGAGCAGTTCTTC
>TRBD2|TRBJ2-7|TRBV14|many|14
CASSRGLAGSEQYF
TGTGCCAGCAGCCGCGGACTAGCGGGAAGCGAGCAGTACTTC
>TRBD1|TRBJ2-3|TRBV18|many|15
CASSPRQGVIDTQYF
TGTGCCAGCTCACCGCGACAGGGGGTGATAGATACGCAGTATTTT
>TRBD1|TRBJ1-1|TRBV13|NA|15
CASSLGDREGTEAFF
TGTGCCAGCAGCTTAGGAGACAGGGAGGGAACTGAAGCTTTCTTT